One and the same sample provided the 29 T cell receptor beta chains below, sequenced in a study of blood T cells in healthy people across ages. For the second PCR, which ran for roughly 7 to 11 cycles, a sample-barcoded 5' primer and a J-beta primer mix were used. TCRdb processed the 5' RACE reads anew with MiXCR; each CDR3 protein has one entry. Here the sample spans fewer than 950,000 distinct CDR3 sequences, roughly 34% being singletons. Sequencing was carried out using blood. The source is a man younger than 35 in good health.

In its sample, this clonotype was seen a few times. The chain employs TRBV20-1 and TRBJ2-7, with D possibly matching TRBD2 (5 bases). CDR3 length: 14 residues. Germline CDR1 DFQATT, CDR2 SNEGSKA (reference sequence). Trimming took 6 bases from V and 0 from J, leaving 15 bases between them. The CDR3 spells CSAPGTYRSYEQYF. The CDR3 DNA is TGCAGTGCCCCGGGAACCTATCGCTCCTACGAGCAGTACTTC.

This chain links TRBV20-1 with TRBJ1-1; D remains unclear. The CDR3 sequence is 16 residues long. Trimming removed 5 bases from V and 1 base from J, with 20 bases in between. Per germline, CDR1 DFQATT and CDR2 SNEGSKA (reference sequence). CDR3 nucleotide sequence: TGCAGTGCTCTACCCACCGGGCGTACGTGGAACACTGAAGCTTTCTTT. It translates to CSALPTGRTWNTEAFF.

This clonotype was recorded a few times. This chain links TRBV27 with TRBJ2-7, with D perhaps TRBD2 (6 bases). The ends were cut back, 2 bases at V and 5 bases at J, with 13 bases in the middle. Germline assignment: CDR1 MNHEY and CDR2 SMNVEV (reference sequence). This CDR3 is 14 amino acids long. CDR3 nucleotide sequence: TGTGCCAGCAGTTTAGGAGGGATATCCCACGAGCAGTACTTC. As protein: CASSLGGISHEQYF.

Worth noting for this clonotype: One base away lies a much larger clone, so this may be a sequencing read error. This chain joins TRBV27 and TRBJ2-2; the D is unclear. The V end lost 3 bases, the J end lost 4 bases, and 3 bases lay between the germline ends. Per germline, CDR1 MNHEY and CDR2 SMNVEV (reference sequence). The CDR3 runs 12 residues. CDR3 residues: CASSFTTGELFF. The CDR3 bases are TGTGCCAGCAGTTTTACCACCGGGGAGCTGTTTTTT.

J is TRBJ2-1 and V is TRBV20-1; 11 bases align to TRBD1. After removal of 5 bases from V and 7 bases from J, the junction contained 7 bases not matched to a gene. The CDR3 contains 14 residues. CDR1 is DFQATT, CDR2 SNEGSKA, per germline (reference sequence). In DNA form, the CDR3 reads TGCAGTGCTGGCTGGGGACAGGGGGGGAATGAGCAGTTCTTC. This codes for CSAGWGQGGNEQFF.

This clonotype was counted a few times. The chain carries TRBV15 and TRBJ2-3; TRBD2 is a possible D gene (5 bases). V lost 5 bases and J 0 bases, leaving 9 bases between the germline ends. CDR1 and CDR2 (germline): LNHNV, YYDKDF (reference sequence). CDR3 size: 14 residues. The CDR3 DNA sequence: TGTGCCACCAGCGGAGGCACTAGCACAGATACGCAGTATTTT. Its translation is CATSGGTSTDTQYF.

As for this clonotype: This may come from a read error, since a much larger clone is one base off. J is TRBJ2-5 and V is TRBV12-3 or TRBV12-4, with 7 positions matching TRBD2. The CDR3 length is 16 residues. After removal of 0 bases from V and 11 bases from J, the junction contained 15 bases not matched to a gene. Here the CDR3 reads CASSLALSGRSGEQYF. The CDR3 DNA follows: TGTGCCAGCAGTTTAGCGCTTTCCGGGAGGAGCGGTGAGCAGTACTTC.

This clonotype was seen repeatedly, ten times or more. The chain combines TRBV7-2 with TRBJ2-1, with 10 positions matching TRBD1. With 3 bases clipped from V and 7 bases from J, the junction kept 9 bases outside the gene matches. Germline values: CDR1 SGHTA, CDR2 FQGNSA. The CDR3 loop spans 16 amino acids. In DNA, the CDR3 is TGTGCCAGCAGCTTCGGGTCGGGACAGGGGAGAAATGAGCAGTTCTTC. Protein sequence: CASSFGSGQGRNEQFF. The whole variable domain, remainder taken from reference TRBV7-2 and TRBJ2-1, is GAGVSQSPSNKVTEKGKDVELRCDPISGHTALYWYRQSLGQGLEFLIYFQGNSAPDKSGLPSDRFSAERTGGSVSTLTIQRTQQEDSAVYLCASSFGSGQGRNEQFFGPGTRLTVL.

This clonotype was seen a handful of times. The genes are TRBV10-3 and TRBJ1-1; weak D call: TRBD1 (6 bases). V dropped 5 bases and J dropped 1 base, with 8 bases sitting between them. CDR3 length equals 13 residues. CDR1 is ENHRY, CDR2 SYGVKD, per germline. The CDR3 region has the DNA TGTGCCATCAGTCAACAGGGGAACACTGAAGCTTTCTTT. This translates into CAISQQGNTEAFF.

This chain uses TRBV4-2 with TRBJ2-7; 12 nucleotides line up with TRBD2. Germline V CDR1 and CDR2: LGHNA, YNFKEQ. J was trimmed by 7 bases and V by 0 bases; bases with no gene match: 19. This CDR3 is 20 amino acids long. The CDR3 nucleotides read TGTGCCAGCAGCCAAGATGGGACTAGCGGGCCCGCGCAGGGTTACAATGAGCAGTACTTC. Protein: CASSQDGTSGPAQGYNEQYF.

The V and J genes are TRBV12-3 or TRBV12-4 and TRBJ2-3; possibly TRBD1 for D (5 bases). V dropped 6 bases and J dropped 9 bases, with 19 bases sitting between them. This CDR3 has 14 amino acids. The DNA for the CDR3 is TGTGCCAGCAGCCGAGCAAGGGGTGGAGAGACGCAGTATTTT. The encoded protein is CASSRARGGETQYF.

This clonotype has only a few counts. The chain recombines TRBV10-3 with TRBJ1-1; no reliable D call. The germline gives CDR1 ENHRY, CDR2 SYGVKD. CDR3 length equals 13 residues. V lost 8 bases to trimming and J lost 4 bases, with 14 bases between them. The CDR3 DNA sequence: TGTGCCATCCAGGACTCCCGGGCCACTGAAGCTTTCTTT. This encodes CAIQDSRATEAFF.

This sequence joins TRBV5-1 and TRBJ2-3; TRBD1 matches 8 bases. Germline V gives CDR1 SGHRS, CDR2 YFSETQ. V shed 0 bases and J 4 bases; nucleotides not matched to a gene: 7. The CDR3 extends over 16 amino acids. CDR3: CASSLEAGGLSDTQYF. The CDR3 nucleotides are TGCGCCAGCAGCTTGGAGGCAGGGGGCCTTTCAGATACGCAGTATTTT. Based on the CDR3 plus reference TRBV5-1 and TRBJ2-3, the full variable domain is KAGVTQTPRYLIKTRGQQVTLSCSPISGHRSVSWYQQTPGQGLQFLFEYFSETQRNKGNFPGRFSGRQFSNSRSEMNVSTLELGDSALYLCASSLEAGGLSDTQYFGPGTRLTVL.

This clonotype was counted at least ten times. The V call is TRBV4-2, the J call TRBJ1-2; the match to TRBD1 covers 10 bases. The CDR3 totals 18 residues. Germline CDR1 and CDR2: LGHNA and YNFKEQ. The V gene end was trimmed by 2 bases and the J gene end by 6 bases; junction bases not matched to a gene: 15. This chain's CDR3 is CASSQTNSPGQGRHGYTF. CDR3 nucleotide sequence: TGTGCCAGCAGCCAAACTAACTCACCGGGACAGGGGCGGCATGGCTACACCTTC.

V is TRBV20-1 and J is TRBJ2-5, with TRBD2 as a possible D gene (7 bases). Germline V gives CDR1 DFQATT, CDR2 SNEGSKA (reference sequence). CDR3 length: 13 residues. Trimming pared 5 bases from V and 5 bases from J, leaving 15 bases between. CDR3 sequence: CSASSGGVETQYF. The CDR3 nucleotides read TGCAGTGCTTCCTCGGGGGGCGTGGAGACCCAGTACTTC.

The chain recombines TRBV29-1 with TRBJ1-2; no definite D call. Germline V CDR1 and CDR2: SQVTM, ANQGSEA. Trimming left V 2 bases short and J 5 bases short, with 12 bases between. The CDR3 length is 13 residues. In DNA, the CDR3 is TGCAGCGTTGAATCCAGAATAGGATATGGCTACACCTTC. Protein sequence: CSVESRIGYGYTF.

This clonotype was seen just once. The chain joins TRBV4-1 to TRBJ2-1, with D uncertain. This CDR3 is 20 amino acids long. Germline V CDR1 and CDR2: MGHRA, YSYEKL. V lost 1 base and J 2 bases, leaving 24 bases between the germline ends. CDR3 sequence (DNA): TGCGCCAGCAGCCAAGTGGTGAACGAAGGTAGAACACCTACCTACAATGAGCAGTTCTTC. It specifies CASSQVVNEGRTPTYNEQFF.

The genes are TRBV7-9 and TRBJ2-5, with D perhaps matching TRBD2 (6 bases). Germline V gives CDR1 SEHNR, CDR2 FQNEAQ (reference sequence). CDR3 size: 15 residues. V lost 1 base to trimming and J lost 11 bases, with 20 bases between them. The CDR3 nucleotides read TGTGCCAGCAGCTTAGTGGAAGGTAGCGGCAATGAGCAGTACTTC. This gives the protein CASSLVEGSGNEQYF. Drawing the rest from reference TRBV7-9 and TRBJ2-5, the complete variable domain is DTGVSQNPRHKITKRGQNVTFRCDPISEHNRLYWYRQTLGQGPEFLTYFQNEAQLEKSRLLSDRFSAERPKGSFSTLEIQRTEQGDSAMYLCASSLVEGSGNEQYFGPGTRLLVL.

The chain uses TRBV7-2 and TRBJ1-4, with no clear D. The germline V and J ends were trimmed by 1 base and 4 bases, with 10 bases remaining between them. This CDR3 has 15 residues. CDR1 and CDR2 (germline): SGHTA, FQGNSA. DNA for the CDR3: TGTGCCAGCAGCTTAGTTCCGGGGATTAATGAAAAACTGTTTTTT. Translated, it gives CASSLVPGINEKLFF.

Only a few counts were recorded for this clonotype. V usage is TRBV20-1 and J usage is TRBJ2-2, with 7 bases identical to TRBD1. The germline V gene has CDR1 DFQATT and CDR2 SNEGSKA (reference sequence). J gave up 4 bases and V 0 bases, and 8 bases lay outside the gene matches. The CDR3 totals 16 residues. CDR3 coding DNA: TGCAGTGCTAGAGATATTACAGGGGCATCCACCGGGGAGCTGTTTTTT. Translating gives CSARDITGASTGELFF.

The V and J genes are TRBV3-1 and TRBJ2-1; D gene unclear. The CDR3 runs 18 residues. Germline V gene sequence: CDR1 LGHDT, CDR2 YNNKEL (reference sequence). V was clipped by 0 bases and J by 4 bases, with 19 bases between them. This CDR3 reads CASSQDALVRTRYNEQFF. DNA of the CDR3: TGTGCCAGCAGCCAAGATGCCCTAGTCAGGACGCGATACAATGAGCAGTTCTTC.

CDR3 sequence: CASSQATSATKGNEQFF. CDR3 bases: TGTGCCAGCAGCCAAGCGACTAGCGCCACCAAGGGGAATGAGCAGTTCTTC. The chain employs TRBV4-2 and TRBJ2-1, with 8 bases aligning to TRBD2. CDR1 is LGHNA, CDR2 YNFKEQ, per germline. Germline trimming cut 1 base from V and 7 bases from J; bases unmatched to any gene: 12. There are 17 residues in the CDR3.

This chain uses TRBV2 with TRBJ1-1; D not certain. V lost 3 bases and J 6 bases, leaving 8 bases between the germline ends. The germline gives CDR1 SNHLY, CDR2 FYNNEI. This CDR3 spans 12 amino acids. The CDR3 loop reads CASSESNPEAFF. DNA for the CDR3: TGTGCCAGCAGTGAGTCAAATCCTGAAGCTTTCTTT.

This clonotype was observed a single time. CDR3 nucleotide sequence: TGTGCCACCAGTGACGCCAGATGGAGAAGCACAGATACGCAGTATTTT. It specifies CATSDARWRSTDTQYF. The chain couples TRBV24-1 to TRBJ2-3; D unclear. There are 16 residues in the CDR3. The germline gives CDR1 KGHDR, CDR2 SFDVKD. Trimming cost V 4 bases and J 0 bases, with 13 bases left between them.

The rearrangement links TRBV12-3 or TRBV12-4 to TRBJ1-6; D is undetermined. Trimming left V 10 bases short and J 8 bases short, with 15 bases between. The CDR3 length is 13 residues. CDR3 loop: CAIRVEGDSPLHF. The DNA for the CDR3 is TGTGCCATCCGGGTAGAGGGAGATTCACCCCTCCACTTT.

As concerns this clonotype: This may arise from a read error, as a much more abundant clone is one base away. The missing conserved phenylalanine or tryptophan at the end of this CDR3 makes a read error likely. V usage is TRBV4-3 and J usage is TRBJ2-1; TRBD2 matches at 7 bases. The CDR3 runs 13 residues. Germline CDR1 LGHNA, CDR2 YSLEER. Trimming at V came to 5 bases and at J to 3 bases, leaving 1 base not matched to a gene. The DNA of the CDR3 is TGCGCCAGCAGCGGGGGGGTCTACAATGAGCAGTTCCTC. Protein: CASSGGVYNEQFL.

The table lists this clonotype with a few counts. The chain recombines TRBV5-1 with TRBJ2-4; D may be TRBD1 or TRBD2 (6 bases each). V dropped 3 bases and J dropped 15 bases, with 19 bases sitting between them. Germline V gene data show CDR1 as SGHRS and CDR2 as YFSETQ. The CDR3 loop spans 13 amino acids. The CDR3 sequence is CASSYLRLGTRYF. The CDR3 nucleotides read TGCGCCAGCAGCTACCTGCGACTAGGGACACGGTACTTC.

Ten or more counts support this clonotype. The genes are TRBV30 and TRBJ2-7, with 7 bases aligning to TRBD1. The ends lost 4 bases at V and 4 bases at J; junction bases unmatched: 10. CDR1 GTSNPN and CDR2 SVGIG come from the germline V gene (reference sequence). The CDR3 consists of 14 residues. In DNA, the CDR3 is TGTGCCTGGATGAAAGGGGGCAATCGTTACGAGCAGTACTTC. Translated: CAWMKGGNRYEQYF. The full variable domain, in which reference TRBV30 and TRBJ2-7 provide the parts outside the CDR3, is SQTIHQWPATLVQPVGSPLSLECTVEGTSNPNLYWYRQAAGRGLQLLFYSVGIGQISSEVPQNLSASRPQDRQFILSSKKLLLSDSGFYLCAWMKGGNRYEQYFGPGTRLTVT.

This clonotype was observed a few times. The chain carries TRBV6-6 and TRBJ1-4; 7 positions agree with TRBD1. The germline V gene encodes CDR1 MNHNY and CDR2 SVGAGI (reference sequence). The junction had 7 bases not matched to a gene; V was cut back by 8 bases and J by 4 bases. The CDR3 has 14 residues. The CDR3 nucleotides read TGTGCCAGCGGGAGGGGGCAGGTTAATGAAAAACTGTTTTTT. Protein product: CASGRGQVNEKLFF.